The rows below give T cell receptor beta chains drawn from one sample of a study of technical replicates of blood from a handful of donors. Sequencing used immunoSEQ multiplex PCR; TCRdb keeps in-frame clones, though not all of them. The table shows around 78,000 clones, with approximately 95% occurring only once. The sequencing input was T cells isolated from PBMCs. These TCRs come from a human donor in good health. Each CDR3 is given with its conserved first and last residue. The D gene is left open where the match is weak.

D gene	V gene	J gene	CDR3 DNA	CDR3 protein
NA	TRBV28	TRBJ2-7	TGTGCCAGCCATTCTGGTTCCACGGCCTACGAGCAGTACTTC	CASHSGSTAYEQYF
NA	TRBV27	TRBJ2-1	TGTGCCAGCAGTTTACTCCGAACGGGAGCCCCAGACAATGAGCAGTTCTTC	CASSLLRTGAPDNEQFF
NA	TRBV29-1	TRBJ2-1	TGCAGCGTGGACCTTGTTGTTGCTAGCACCGATACCCACCCCTACAATGAGCAGTTCTTC	CSVDLVVASTDTHPYNEQFF
NA	TRBV6-5	TRBJ2-3	TGTGCCAGCAGATCAGGGGTCTATGGCACAGATACGCAGTATTTT	CASRSGVYGTDTQYF
NA	TRBV6-5	TRBJ1-5	TGTGCCAGCAGTCCACAGAGAAGTAGCAATCAGCCCCAGCATTTT	CASSPQRSSNQPQHF
NA	TRBV18	TRBJ2-5	TGTGCCAGCTCACCAGCGGGGTTCGTGGAGACCCAGTACTTC	CASSPAGFVETQYF
TRBD2	TRBV14	TRBJ2-2	TGTGCCAGCAGCCCCCTAAGTAGCGGGGCCACCGGGGAGCTGTTTTTT	CASSPLSSGATGELFF
NA	TRBV7-2	TRBJ2-4	TGTGCCAGCAGCTTAAGCGAAGCCAAAAACATTCAGTACTTC	CASSLSEAKNIQYF
TRBD2	TRBV2	TRBJ2-7	TGTGCCAGCAGTGAATGGGGTCTGGGGAGGGCCGCCTACGAGCAGTACTTC	CASSEWGLGRAAYEQYF
NA	TRBV6-1	TRBJ2-7	TGTGCCAGCAGTGAGTTATACGAGCAGTACTTC	CASSELYEQYF